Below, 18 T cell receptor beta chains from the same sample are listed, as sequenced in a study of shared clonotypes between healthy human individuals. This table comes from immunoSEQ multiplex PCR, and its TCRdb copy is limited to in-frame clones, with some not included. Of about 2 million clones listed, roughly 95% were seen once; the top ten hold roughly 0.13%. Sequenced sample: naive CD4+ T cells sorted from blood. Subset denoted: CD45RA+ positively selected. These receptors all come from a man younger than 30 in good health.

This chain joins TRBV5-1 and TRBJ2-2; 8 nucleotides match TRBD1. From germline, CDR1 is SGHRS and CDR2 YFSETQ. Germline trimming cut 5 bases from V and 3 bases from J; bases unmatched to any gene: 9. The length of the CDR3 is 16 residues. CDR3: CASSPLQDRDTGELFF. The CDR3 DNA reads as TGCGCCAGCAGTCCATTGCAGGACAGGGACACCGGGGAGCTGTTTTTT.

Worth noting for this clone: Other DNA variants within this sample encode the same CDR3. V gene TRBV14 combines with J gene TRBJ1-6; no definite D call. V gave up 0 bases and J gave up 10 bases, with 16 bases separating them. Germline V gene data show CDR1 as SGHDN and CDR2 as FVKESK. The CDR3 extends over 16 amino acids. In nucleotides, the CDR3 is TGTGCCAGCAGCCAAGATAACGCATTGCGGATCTCACCCCTCCACTTT. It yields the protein CASSQDNALRISPLHF.

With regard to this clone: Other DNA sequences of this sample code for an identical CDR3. Here the CDR3 reads CASSPSETQYF. The DNA for the CDR3 is TGTGCCAGCTCACCAAGCGAGACCCAGTACTTC. The chain has TRBV18 and TRBJ2-5; no clear D. Germline V gene lookup returns CDR1 KGHSH and CDR2 LQKENI. CDR3 length equals 11 residues. Trimming shortened V by 2 bases and J by 5 bases, and 3 bases separated the two germline ends.

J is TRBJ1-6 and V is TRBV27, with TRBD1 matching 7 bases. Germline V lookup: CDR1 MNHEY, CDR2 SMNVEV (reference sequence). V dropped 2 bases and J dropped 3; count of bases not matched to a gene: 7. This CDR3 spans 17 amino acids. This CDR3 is CASSLGTANYYNSPLHF. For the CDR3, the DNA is TGTGCCAGCAGTTTAGGGACAGCTAACTACTATAATTCACCCCTCCACTTT.

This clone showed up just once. As DNA, the CDR3 is TGTGCCAGCTCAGTACTAGCGGGGGGGCCAGGAGATACGCAGTATTTT. Amino acid sequence: CASSVLAGGPGDTQYF. V usage is TRBV18 and J usage is TRBJ2-3; TRBD2 agrees at 13 bases. The V segment lost 5 bases and the J segment 5 bases; nucleotides outside the gene matches: 7. The CDR3 length is 16 residues. Germline loops: CDR1 KGHSH, CDR2 LQKENI.

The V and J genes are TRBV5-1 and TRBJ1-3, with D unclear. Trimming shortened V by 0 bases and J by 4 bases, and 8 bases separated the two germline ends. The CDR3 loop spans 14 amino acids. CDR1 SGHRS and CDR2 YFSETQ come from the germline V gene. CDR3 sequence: CASSLDVVGNTIYF. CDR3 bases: TGCGCCAGCAGCTTGGATGTTGTCGGAAACACCATATATTTT.

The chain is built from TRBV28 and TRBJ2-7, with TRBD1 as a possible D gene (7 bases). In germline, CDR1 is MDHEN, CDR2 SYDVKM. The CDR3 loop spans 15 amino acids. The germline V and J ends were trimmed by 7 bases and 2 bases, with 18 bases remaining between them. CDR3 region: CASTPRGVSPYEQYF. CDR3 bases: TGTGCCAGCACCCCCAGGGGGGTGAGCCCCTACGAGCAGTACTTC.

CDR3 DNA: TGCGCCAGCAGCTTGGAAGGCACCTCCGTGGACATTCAGTACTTC. Its translation: CASSLEGTSVDIQYF. The chain couples TRBV5-1 to TRBJ2-4; D remains ambiguous. V was cut by 0 bases and J by 8 bases, with 15 bases left in between. The V gene's germline CDR1 is SGHRS and CDR2 YFSETQ. The CDR3 has 15 residues.

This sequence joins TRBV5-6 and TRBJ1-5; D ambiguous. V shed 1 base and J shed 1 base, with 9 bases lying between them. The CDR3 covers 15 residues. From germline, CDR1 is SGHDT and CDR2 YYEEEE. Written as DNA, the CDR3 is TGTGCCAGCAGCTTGATCGGCGGAAGCAATCAGCCCCAGCATTTT. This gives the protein CASSLIGGSNQPQHF.

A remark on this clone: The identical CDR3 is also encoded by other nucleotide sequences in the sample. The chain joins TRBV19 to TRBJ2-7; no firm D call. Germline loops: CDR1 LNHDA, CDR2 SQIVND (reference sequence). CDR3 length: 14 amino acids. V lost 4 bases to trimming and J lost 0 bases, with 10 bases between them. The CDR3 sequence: CASSTPGRSYEQYF. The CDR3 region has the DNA TGTGCCAGTAGTACCCCGGGTCGCTCCTACGAGCAGTACTTC. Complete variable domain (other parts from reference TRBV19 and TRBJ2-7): DGGITQSPKYLFRKEGQNVTLSCEQNLNHDAMYWYRQDPGQGLRLIYYSQIVNDFQKGDIAEGYSVSREKKESFPLTVTSAQKNPTAFYLCASSTPGRSYEQYFGPGTRLTVT.

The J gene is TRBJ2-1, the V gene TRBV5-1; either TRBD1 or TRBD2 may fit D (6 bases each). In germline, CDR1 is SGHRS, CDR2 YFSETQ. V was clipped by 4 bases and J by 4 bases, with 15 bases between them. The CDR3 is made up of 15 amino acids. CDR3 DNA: TGCGCCAGCAGCCTACAGGGACTGGGGTACAATGAGCAGTTCTTC. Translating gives CASSLQGLGYNEQFF.

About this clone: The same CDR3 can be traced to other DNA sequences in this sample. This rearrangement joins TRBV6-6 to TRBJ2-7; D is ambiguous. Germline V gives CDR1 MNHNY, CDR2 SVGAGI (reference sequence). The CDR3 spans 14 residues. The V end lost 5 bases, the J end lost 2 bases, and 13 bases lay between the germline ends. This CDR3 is CASSPPGGTYEQYF. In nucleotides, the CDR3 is TGTGCCAGCAGTCCACCCGGCGGAACCTACGAGCAGTACTTC.

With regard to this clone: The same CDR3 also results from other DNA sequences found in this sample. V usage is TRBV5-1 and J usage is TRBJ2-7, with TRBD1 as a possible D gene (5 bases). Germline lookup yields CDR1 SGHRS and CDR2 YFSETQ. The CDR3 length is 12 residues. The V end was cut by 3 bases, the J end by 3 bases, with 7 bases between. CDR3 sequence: CASSSDSYEQYF. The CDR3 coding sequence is TGCGCCAGCAGCTCAGACAGCTACGAGCAGTACTTC.

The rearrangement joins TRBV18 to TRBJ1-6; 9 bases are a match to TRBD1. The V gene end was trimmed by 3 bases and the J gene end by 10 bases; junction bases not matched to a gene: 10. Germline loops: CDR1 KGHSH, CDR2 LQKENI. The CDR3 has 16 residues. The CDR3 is CASSPWDRDQGSPLHF. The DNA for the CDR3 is TGTGCCAGCTCACCGTGGGACAGGGATCAGGGCTCACCCCTCCACTTT.

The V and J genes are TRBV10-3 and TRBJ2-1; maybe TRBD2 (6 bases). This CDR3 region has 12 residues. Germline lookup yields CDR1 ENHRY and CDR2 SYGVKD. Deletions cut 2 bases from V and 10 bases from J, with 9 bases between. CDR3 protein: CAISEGGWEQFF. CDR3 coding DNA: TGTGCCATCAGTGAGGGGGGGTGGGAGCAGTTCTTC.

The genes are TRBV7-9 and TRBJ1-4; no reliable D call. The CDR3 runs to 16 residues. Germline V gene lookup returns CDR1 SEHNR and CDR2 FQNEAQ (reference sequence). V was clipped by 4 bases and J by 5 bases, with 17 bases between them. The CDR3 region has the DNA TGTGCCAGCAGCTCCGTAACTTTACAGCCCAATGAAAAACTGTTTTTT. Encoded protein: CASSSVTLQPNEKLFF.

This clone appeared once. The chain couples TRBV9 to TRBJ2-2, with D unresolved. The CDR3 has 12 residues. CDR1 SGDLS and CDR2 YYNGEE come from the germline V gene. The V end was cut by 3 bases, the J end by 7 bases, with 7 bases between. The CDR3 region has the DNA TGTGCCAGCAGCGCCTCCCTCGGGGAGCTGTTTTTT. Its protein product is CASSASLGELFF. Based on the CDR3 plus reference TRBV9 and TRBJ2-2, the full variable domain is DSGVTQTPKHLITATGQRVTLRCSPRSGDLSVYWYQQSLDQGLQFLIQYYNGEERAKGNILERFSAQQFPDLHSELNLSSLELGDSALYFCASSASLGELFFGEGSRLTVL.

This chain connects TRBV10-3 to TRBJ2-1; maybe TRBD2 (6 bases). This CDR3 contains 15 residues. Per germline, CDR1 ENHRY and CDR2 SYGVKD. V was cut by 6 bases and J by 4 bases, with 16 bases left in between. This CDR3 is CAIRGGEGRYNEQFF. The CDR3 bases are TGTGCCATCAGGGGGGGAGAGGGGAGGTACAATGAGCAGTTCTTC.